This paragraph covers one T cell receptor (beta chain) sequence. This record belongs to a study of blood T cell repertoires in COVID-19. V shed 4 bases, J shed 5 bases, and the junction held 7 bases outside the gene matches. The germline CDR1 and CDR2 sequences are MNHEY and SVGAGI. This CDR3 has 15 amino acids. Sequenced by immunoSEQ multiplex PCR; TCRdb stores in-frame clones only, minus some. The data show just over 150,000 clones, approximately 80% seen once. The chain uses TRBV6-5 and TRBJ2-1, with 8 bases lining up with TRBD2. The sample taken for sequencing was peripheral blood. The sequence derives from a woman between 40 and 50 years old with COVID-19, enrolled during active disease. CDR3 loop: CASSFGIAGNNEQFF. The CDR3 DNA reads TGTGCCAGCAGTTTTGGAATAGCGGGAAACAATGAGCAGTTCTTC.